This T cell receptor beta chain was profiled in a study of cytomegalovirus exposure and HLA in healthy donors (dated by TCRdb to the late 2010s). Describing the broader study: In an earlier analysis of roughly 500 of the donors, 276 Gb of sequence data and 95 million to 130 million unique TCR beta sequences from roughly 180 million T cells were reported. An early release covering roughly 580 HLA-typed donors comprised about 300 gigabases of sequencing data and tens of millions of unique TCR sequences. Of the 350 to 400 genotyped donors, roughly 85% fell in the genetic ancestry cluster associated with self-reported Caucasian donors. The study was designed to test whether signatures of past pathogen exposure could be identified by cataloging public T cell receptors. The study profiled the T cell repertoires of some 610 subjects by immunosequencing and related them to cytomegalovirus serostatus. Besides the first cohort of roughly 700 subjects, a separate validation cohort made up of over 95 different subjects was used. High-throughput TCR immunosequencing, statistical association of individual TCRs with disease status, and machine learning were combined to predict cytomegalovirus infection status. To study patterns of TCR occurrence, a later analysis re-analyzed previously published TCR beta repertoires from more than 550 donors and added high-resolution HLA genotyping. Rather than drawing on any new phenotypic data, the later analysis identified candidate immune exposures from TCR beta sequences and the way those sequences occurred across donors. An earlier analysis of fewer than 750 of the donors used high-throughput TCR beta sequencing to judge whether each TCR beta V gene segment behaved as functional or pseudogenic. Donor age, sex, ethnicity and CMV serostatus were compiled together with the repertoire data. Genome-wide SNP genotypes for about three fifths of the 666 donors were used in a later genetic analysis, which treated that subset as a discovery cohort. All discovery cohort repertoires had been generated using a single sequencing platform. Both class I and class II loci were covered by HLA typing, at four-digit resolution. The number of typed donors differed by locus: roughly 620-630 for A, B, C, DRB1 and DQB1; approximately 530 for DQA1; over 600 for DPA1; and around 490 for DPB1. About 5 DR-DQ haplotypes were handled as single units for association and clustering, since linkage in the cohort was strong. On average, over 200,000 unique TCR beta nucleotide sequences were sequenced per donor among more than 350 genotyped donors of the cohort, with roughly 18% of those sequences being non-productive. What the research found in general, with its limitations: Some IMGT-functional V segments, including TRBV6-2 and TRBV6-3, could not be distinguished by the 87-base-pair reads and were therefore excluded. Several of the top co-occurrence clusters appeared to be linked to parvovirus B19, influenza, CMV and Epstein-Barr virus, according to a later analysis. In a later analysis, HLA-associated TCR beta chains were found to be more clonally expanded and to have lower generation probabilities than equally common non-associated chains. A total of 164 TCR beta chains were listed by the study as associated with cytomegalovirus. A later analysis associated roughly 17,000 TCR beta sequences with specific HLA alleles at a false discovery rate of 0.05. A later analysis found that most CMV-associated TCR beta chains appeared HLA-restricted, with HLA associations seemingly driven largely by CMV exposure. A further reported finding was that TCR beta sequences accurately predicted the HLA-A and HLA-B alleles for most subjects in the first cohort. Linkage disequilibrium might explain the correlated functional status among segregating V segments, but an unknown experimental factor could not be excluded. Cytomegalovirus status was reported to be diagnosed by the classifier with high specificity and sensitivity in both the original and validation cohorts. According to a later genetic analysis, donors in an Asian-associated ancestry cluster had fewer N-insertions in productive TCRs than the approximately 650-donor mean. In a later genetic analysis, a missense DCLRE1C variant was associated with V-gene and J-gene trimming of TCR beta chains, and the association was replicated in an independent cohort. Assigning TCR associations to individual alleles was difficult when HLA alleles, especially DR and DQ, strongly co-occurred. The authors suggested that the approach could potentially be generalized to other disease states and immunological phenotypes. A few of the identified cytomegalovirus-associated TCR beta chains were confirmed in vitro to be specific for cytomegalovirus antigens. Most TCR sequences were observed very rarely across donors, whereas some public TCRs were present in many individuals. Because HLA typing was unavailable for some donors at each locus, only the typed subset was used in association tests. Approximately 18 rarely observed V segments, including chromosome 9 orphons, were excluded from the earlier analysis of some 590 of the donors because counts were too low. According to a later analysis, TCR association rates differed among HLA loci, with DRB1 alleles showing the most associated TCRs and HLA-C alleles showing the fewest. An earlier analysis of approximately 500 of the donors showed that most TCR beta V segments appeared in productive rearrangements either about 87% or about 30% of the time, which broadly matched IMGT annotations. This cohort had only TCR beta chains sequenced, and the lack of alpha or paired-chain data limited which features could be detected. A cluster of highly shared sequence variants was judged likely to be a technical artifact of the sequencing pipeline. The presence/absence analyses assumed that sequencing depth was roughly uniform across donors, and that assumption may not be true. The only immune exposure information available for the cohort was CMV serostatus.

The cohort consisted of 670 or so healthy bone marrow donors. Cohort members were all nominally healthy when sampled, although unrecorded immune exposures were likely present. The donor was CMV seronegative and belonged to the group of over 350 seronegative cohort members. Each donor provided a peripheral blood sample, and peripheral blood mononuclear cells were used for TCR beta sequencing. The Qiagen DNeasy Blood Extraction Kit was used to extract genomic DNA from the blood cell samples. From a lookup of the germline V gene (reference sequence), CDR1 and CDR2 are MNHEY and SMNVEV. Unmatched junction bases come to 19, with V trimmed by 6 bases and J by 2 bases. Inclusive of the bounding cysteine and phenylalanine, the CDR3 is 18 residues long. Only the CDR3 part of the read is kept: 54 bases, read in frame from the first base. In regard to this clone: It lacks a known antigen. No clone much larger than this one lies a single base away; base qualities are absent.

Library prep was done by the immunoSEQ multiplex PCR assay. For the multiplex PCR, a mixture combining 60 forward primers for TCR Vbeta segments and 13 reverse primers for TCR Jbeta segments was used. Amplification of the CDR3 region of rearranged TCR beta genes was performed with a multiplex PCR assay on genomic DNA. On the Illumina HiSeq System, the amplified TCR beta libraries were sequenced as 87-base-pair reads. The original methods were these. A later analysis counted some 74 million unique TCR beta chains across the 650 to 800 repertoires, and 10 million to 12 million of these chains were shared by at least two donors. Raw reads were error-corrected and collapsed into unique sequences with a nearest-neighbor algorithm that merged closely related sequences to remove PCR and sequencing errors. V, D and J gene segments were assigned by aligning CDR3 sequences to IMGT reference sequences. For a sequence to be retained, at least a six-nucleotide match to both a V gene segment and a J gene segment was required. Rearrangements were classified as productive when the CDR3 lacked stop codons and remained in frame with V and J, and all other rearrangements were classified as non-productive. Following IMGT convention, CDR3 was defined as the stretch from the second conserved V-encoded cysteine to the conserved J-encoded phenylalanine. The earlier analysis of 500 to 650 of the donors excluded any sequence lacking an unambiguous match to a single V gene segment. In an earlier analysis of 587 of the donors, V segments were called functional above 56.7% productive rearrangements and were called segregating when the between-donor standard deviation exceeded 5%. A statistical classification framework was built for diagnosing cytomegalovirus status from the catalog of TCR beta chain sequences. In a later analysis, TCR nucleotide sequences were compared against IMGT/GENE-DB human TR gene sequences so that V and J genes could be assigned. In a later analysis, CDR3 sequences and most-parsimonious VDJ recombination scenarios were assigned using the TCRdist pipeline. A later analysis defined each TCR beta chain by its CDR3 amino acid sequence plus V-gene family, and excluded reads lacking a unique V-gene family. In a later analysis, approximately 590 highly shared, low-generation-probability nucleotide sequences were removed to address suspected cross-contamination and a sequencing artifact. For each public chain, a later analysis derived a clonal expansion index from normalized ranks of inferred template counts within each repertoire. In a later analysis, generation probabilities were computed using a VDJ recombination model fitted to out-of-frame rearrangements, and the results were checked against IGoR. A later analysis scored TCR-TCR, TCR-HLA and TCR-CMV co-occurrence with hypergeometric tests, applying a repertoire-size bias correction to TCR pairs. In a later analysis, false discovery rates were estimated by permuting HLA or CMV assignments 20 times. A later analysis grouped co-occurring TCRs with DBSCAN, adding TCRdist sequence similarity when clustering within HLA-allele-positive subsets. Repertoires with fewer than 30,000 or more than 120,000 public chains, plus five repertoires with anomalous nucleotide sharing, were excluded from co-occurrence clustering. As stored in TCRdb, this immuneACCESS dataset retains in-frame rearrangements with V and J assigned. A fraction of the clones does not appear; measured against another copy, unresolved V genes explain less than half of the discrepancy, and the remainder lacks a known reason. Clonal size and the V and J genes are those of that table, whereas D and trimming came from the DNA. For this sample there are about 88,000 clones; about nine tenths appear just once. The top ten constitute about 2.5% of the sample.

The receptor was derived from a man in his late teens or twenties in good health and CMV-seronegative. Sequences were obtained from PBMCs. The V gene is TRBV27 and the J gene is TRBJ2-7; 7 bases in between match TRBD1. The DNA sequence is given as TGTGCCAGCAGCACCGCATTCAGGACAGGTAAAGGAACCTACGAGCAGTACTTC. This is translated as CASSTAFRTGKGTYEQYF.